This T cell receptor beta chain stems from a study of T cell responses to AZD1222 COVID-19 vaccine. Study context: Pooling was applied to second doses at about 4 or about 12 weeks.

CDR1 LGHDT and CDR2 YNNKEL come from the germline V gene (reference sequence). The CDR3 is 14 amino acids. V shed 6 bases, J shed 0 bases, and the junction held 4 bases outside the gene matches. In this sample, this clone turned up once. Its target is not known. The study's findings and limits: Donors were mostly white British, more females; clonal diversity possibly underestimated. Spike-specific TCR breadth rose after two AZD1222 doses, and depth rose as well.

Clones were read by immunoSEQ multiplex PCR, and TCRdb kept only the in-frame ones, dropping some. This sample has about 140,000 clones, with 70% to 90% found just once. The receptor comes from an adult in good health. The starting material was peripheral blood, obtained on day 0 of AZD1222 vaccination. V and J are TRBV3-1 (or the pseudogene TRBV3-2) and TRBJ2-5, with 7 bases matching TRBD1. The CDR3 sequence is CASRGQTYQETQYF. In DNA, the CDR3 is TGTGCCAGCAGGGGACAGACGTACCAAGAGACCCAGTACTTC.